Each of the 21 T cell receptor beta chains below was sequenced from the same sample in a study of T cell responses to AZD1222 COVID-19 vaccine. Sequencing used immunoSEQ multiplex PCR; TCRdb keeps in-frame clones, though not all of them. The repertoire holds roughly 180,000 clones, with around 95% as singletons. Sequencing used peripheral blood, obtained on day 0 of AZD1222 vaccination. These receptors were taken from an adult in good health.

DNA of the CDR3: TGTGCCTGGAGTGGCACGGCGAACACTGAAGCTTTCTTT. Translation: CAWSGTANTEAFF. The chain links TRBV30 to TRBJ1-1; no clear D gene. The CDR3 contains 13 residues. Trimming left V 1 base short and J 1 base short, with 7 bases between. Germline V gene data show CDR1 as GTSNPN and CDR2 as SVGIG (reference sequence). The complete variable domain, with remaining parts taken from reference TRBV30 and TRBJ1-1, reads SQTIHQWPATLVQPVGSPLSLECTVEGTSNPNLYWYRQAAGRGLQLLFYSVGIGQISSEVPQNLSASRPQDRQFILSSKKLLLSDSGFYLCAWSGTANTEAFFGQGTRLTVV.

A few counts support this clone. This chain uses TRBV29-1 with TRBJ2-5; D is uncertain. Germline CDR1 is SQVTM and CDR2 is ANQGSEA. The CDR3 consists of 17 residues. V lost 4 bases, J lost 4 bases, and 25 bases lay in between. Here the CDR3 DNA reads TGCAGCGTTGGCTTGTTAGAGTCGTATTTGTCTGGAGAGACCCAGTACTTC. Amino acids: CSVGLLESYLSGETQYF.

CDR3 nucleotide sequence: TGTGCTAGTGGTTTGGACCGGTGGGGACAGGGCCACACTGAAGCTTTCTTT. Its protein product is CASGLDRWGQGHTEAFF. The rearrangement joins TRBV12-5 to TRBJ1-1; TRBD1 aligns across 9 bases. The V gene's germline CDR1 is LGHNT and CDR2 FRNRAP. The CDR3 is made up of 17 amino acids. J gave up 3 bases and V 1 base, and 9 bases lay outside the gene matches.

The chain has TRBV5-5 and TRBJ1-1; 7 bases line up with TRBD1. The germline V gene encodes CDR1 SGHKS and CDR2 YYEKEE (reference sequence). This CDR3 spans 14 amino acids. The ends lost 5 bases at V and 4 bases at J; junction bases unmatched: 8. CDR3 in amino acids: CASSQRGLSTEAFF. CDR3 in DNA: TGTGCCAGCAGTCAGAGGGGGCTCAGCACTGAAGCTTTCTTT. Filled out from reference TRBV5-5 and TRBJ1-1, the complete variable domain reads DAGVTQSPTHLIKTRGQQVTLRCSPISGHKSVSWYQQVLGQGPQFIFQYYEKEERGRGNFPDRFSARQFPNYSSELNVNALLLGDSALYLCASSQRGLSTEAFFGQGTRLTVV.

V is TRBV7-7 and J is TRBJ2-1; D possibly corresponds to TRBD2 (6 bases). V was cut by 4 bases and J by 7 bases, with 20 bases left in between. This CDR3 spans 16 amino acids. CDR1 is SSHAT, CDR2 FNYEAQ, per germline (reference sequence). The CDR3 loop is CASSSTAGLGSNEQFF. The CDR3 nucleotides are TGTGCCAGCAGCTCCACAGCGGGTCTTGGTTCGAATGAGCAGTTCTTC.

The V and J genes are TRBV3-1 (or the pseudogene TRBV3-2) and TRBJ2-1; TRBD1 matches at 9 bases. The V segment lost 1 base and the J segment 5 bases; nucleotides outside the gene matches: 9. The CDR3 has 17 residues. Germline values: CDR1 LGHDT, CDR2 YNNKEL (reference sequence). CDR3: CASSQGPIGTGNNEQFF. The CDR3 region has the DNA TGTGCCAGCAGCCAAGGTCCAATAGGGACAGGGAACAATGAGCAGTTCTTC.

V gene TRBV2 combines with J gene TRBJ2-1, with D perhaps matching TRBD2 (5 bases). V was clipped by 4 bases and J by 1 base, with 11 bases between them. The CDR3 has 15 residues. Germline CDR1 reads SNHLY; CDR2 reads FYNNEI. CDR3 sequence (DNA): TGTGCCAGCAGTGCGGTGGGAGCTTCCTACAATGAGCAGTTCTTC. This gives the protein CASSAVGASYNEQFF. Supplemented by reference TRBV2 and TRBJ2-1, the full variable domain reads EPEVTQTPSHQVTQMGQEVILRCVPISNHLYFYWYRQILGQKVEFLVSFYNNEISEKSEIFDDQFSVERPDGSNFTLKIRSTKLEDSAMYFCASSAVGASYNEQFFGPGTRLTVL.

V and J are TRBV7-9 and TRBJ1-1; D might be TRBD1 (5 bases). This CDR3 is 14 amino acids long. Germline V gives CDR1 SEHNR, CDR2 FQNEAQ (reference sequence). The ends were cut back, 2 bases at V and 1 base at J, with 8 bases in the middle. The CDR3 DNA reads TGTGCCAGCAGCTTACCTACAGGGAACACTGAAGCTTTCTTT. Amino acids: CASSLPTGNTEAFF.

The genes are TRBV19 and TRBJ1-4; D remains unclear. From germline, CDR1 is LNHDA and CDR2 SQIVND (reference sequence). The V end was cut by 8 bases, the J end by 3 bases, with 19 bases between. The length of the CDR3 is 16 residues. CDR3 DNA: TGTGCCAGTCAACCCATTTTGGGCCTGGCTAATGAAAAACTGTTTTTT. This codes for CASQPILGLANEKLFF. The whole variable domain, filled in from reference TRBV19 and TRBJ1-4, reads DGGITQSPKYLFRKEGQNVTLSCEQNLNHDAMYWYRQDPGQGLRLIYYSQIVNDFQKGDIAEGYSVSREKKESFPLTVTSAQKNPTAFYLCASQPILGLANEKLFFGSGTQLSVL.

J is TRBJ2-2 and V is TRBV11-3; 8 bases agree with TRBD1. The CDR3 has 14 residues. Germline CDR1 and CDR2: SGHNT and YENEEA. The trim removed 5 bases at V and 4 bases at J, leaving 3 bases unmatched. The CDR3 nucleotides are TGTGCCAGCAGCAGGGGACAGGCCACCGGGGAGCTGTTTTTT. Translating it yields CASSRGQATGELFF.

The rearrangement links TRBV27 to TRBJ1-5, with a tentative D call TRBD1 (5 bases). With 6 bases removed from V and 3 bases from J, the gap between germline ends came to 9 bases. CDR3 length: 13 residues. The germline V gene encodes CDR1 MNHEY and CDR2 SMNVEV (reference sequence). CDR3 in amino acids: CASSPRDNQPQHF. In DNA, the CDR3 is TGTGCCAGCAGCCCCAGGGACAATCAGCCCCAGCATTTT.

The chain has TRBV28 and TRBJ2-7, with 13 bases matching TRBD2. The CDR3 sequence is 17 residues long. Germline values: CDR1 MDHEN, CDR2 SYDVKM. V dropped 5 bases and J dropped 3; count of bases not matched to a gene: 10. The CDR3 loop is CASSPLWGTSGIYEQYF. CDR3 DNA sequence: TGTGCCAGCAGTCCATTATGGGGGACTAGCGGGATCTACGAGCAGTACTTC.

Notes on this clone: The sample has other DNA sequences that encode this CDR3 too. The chain employs TRBV5-1 and TRBJ1-1; the D is unclear. Per the germline V gene, CDR1 is SGHRS and CDR2 is YFSETQ. V was shortened by 0 bases and J by 1 base, with 7 bases between the two germline ends. The CDR3 runs to 14 residues. The CDR3 spells CASSLVPGNTEAFF. DNA of the CDR3: TGCGCCAGCAGCTTGGTTCCGGGGAACACTGAAGCTTTCTTT. Filled out from reference TRBV5-1 and TRBJ1-1, the complete variable domain reads KAGVTQTPRYLIKTRGQQVTLSCSPISGHRSVSWYQQTPGQGLQFLFEYFSETQRNKGNFPGRFSGRQFSNSRSEMNVSTLELGDSALYLCASSLVPGNTEAFFGQGTRLTVV.

The chain has TRBV5-1 and TRBJ2-1, with 12 bases fitting TRBD2. Germline V gene data show CDR1 as SGHRS and CDR2 as YFSETQ. The CDR3 has 15 residues. J lost 8 bases, V lost 4 bases, and 7 bases had no gene match. For the CDR3, the DNA is TGCGCCAGCAGCGCGCTAGCGGGAGGGTACGATGAGCAGTTCTTC. Translation: CASSALAGGYDEQFF.

This clone has just a few counts. This CDR3 reads CASSSGTGAEAFF. The CDR3 nucleotides read TGTGCCAGCAGCTCTGGGACGGGGGCTGAAGCTTTCTTT. The rearrangement uses TRBV27 and TRBJ1-1, with a tentative D call TRBD1 (5 bases). Germline CDR1 and CDR2: MNHEY and SMNVEV (reference sequence). V was pared by 6 bases and J by 6 bases, with 14 bases between. The CDR3 is made up of 13 amino acids.

The chain is built from TRBV5-1 and TRBJ1-1; 7 bases agree with TRBD1. Germline trimming cut 2 bases from V and 0 bases from J; bases unmatched to any gene: 7. The CDR3 is 16 residues long. Germline loops: CDR1 SGHRS, CDR2 YFSETQ. The CDR3 is CASSFRSGTVNTEAFF. The CDR3 DNA sequence: TGCGCCAGCAGCTTTAGATCCGGGACAGTGAACACTGAAGCTTTCTTT.

V and J are TRBV3-1 (or the pseudogene TRBV3-2) and TRBJ1-1; D is ambiguous. The germline V and J ends were trimmed by 5 bases and 1 base, with 8 bases remaining between them. Germline CDR1 reads LGHDT; CDR2 reads YNNKEL (reference sequence). This CDR3 has 13 amino acids. The CDR3, as DNA: TGTGCCAGCAGCATACTCTCGAACACTGAAGCTTTCTTT. It codes for CASSILSNTEAFF.

The CDR3 DNA is TGTGCCTGGAGTGTGAGGGAGAATCAGCCCCAGCATTTT. Translation gives CAWSVRENQPQHF. This chain uses TRBV30 with TRBJ1-5; D unresolved. The germline V gene has CDR1 GTSNPN and CDR2 SVGIG (reference sequence). Trimming stripped 0 bases from V and 4 bases from J, with 7 bases between. This CDR3 spans 13 amino acids.

This clone was counted once. This chain uses TRBV2 with TRBJ1-5; D gene unclear. The CDR3 runs to 14 residues. Germline CDR1 SNHLY, CDR2 FYNNEI. Trimming left V 6 bases short and J 2 bases short, with 11 bases between. The CDR3 coding sequence is TGTGCCAGCAGAGATCAAAGAGGCAATCAGCCCCAGCATTTT. Its protein is CASRDQRGNQPQHF. The full variable domain, rest sourced from reference TRBV2 and TRBJ1-5, is EPEVTQTPSHQVTQMGQEVILRCVPISNHLYFYWYRQILGQKVEFLVSFYNNEISEKSEIFDDQFSVERPDGSNFTLKIRSTKLEDSAMYFCASRDQRGNQPQHFGDGTRLSIL.

The chain joins TRBV27 to TRBJ2-7; D unclear. V lost 6 bases and J 0 bases, leaving 9 bases between the germline ends. Germline CDR1 MNHEY, CDR2 SMNVEV (reference sequence). This CDR3 region has 13 residues. The CDR3 DNA follows: TGTGCCAGCAGAGGGATTTTCTCCTACGAGCAGTACTTC. Residues: CASRGIFSYEQYF.

The chain employs TRBV19 and TRBJ1-1; D perhaps matches TRBD1 (5 bases). Germline lookup yields CDR1 LNHDA and CDR2 SQIVND (reference sequence). Trimming removed 5 bases from V and 9 bases from J, with 13 bases in between. This CDR3 has 12 amino acids. CDR3 in amino acids: CASSYGTTKAFF. In nucleotides, the CDR3 is TGTGCCAGTAGTTATGGGACGACCAAAGCTTTCTTT.